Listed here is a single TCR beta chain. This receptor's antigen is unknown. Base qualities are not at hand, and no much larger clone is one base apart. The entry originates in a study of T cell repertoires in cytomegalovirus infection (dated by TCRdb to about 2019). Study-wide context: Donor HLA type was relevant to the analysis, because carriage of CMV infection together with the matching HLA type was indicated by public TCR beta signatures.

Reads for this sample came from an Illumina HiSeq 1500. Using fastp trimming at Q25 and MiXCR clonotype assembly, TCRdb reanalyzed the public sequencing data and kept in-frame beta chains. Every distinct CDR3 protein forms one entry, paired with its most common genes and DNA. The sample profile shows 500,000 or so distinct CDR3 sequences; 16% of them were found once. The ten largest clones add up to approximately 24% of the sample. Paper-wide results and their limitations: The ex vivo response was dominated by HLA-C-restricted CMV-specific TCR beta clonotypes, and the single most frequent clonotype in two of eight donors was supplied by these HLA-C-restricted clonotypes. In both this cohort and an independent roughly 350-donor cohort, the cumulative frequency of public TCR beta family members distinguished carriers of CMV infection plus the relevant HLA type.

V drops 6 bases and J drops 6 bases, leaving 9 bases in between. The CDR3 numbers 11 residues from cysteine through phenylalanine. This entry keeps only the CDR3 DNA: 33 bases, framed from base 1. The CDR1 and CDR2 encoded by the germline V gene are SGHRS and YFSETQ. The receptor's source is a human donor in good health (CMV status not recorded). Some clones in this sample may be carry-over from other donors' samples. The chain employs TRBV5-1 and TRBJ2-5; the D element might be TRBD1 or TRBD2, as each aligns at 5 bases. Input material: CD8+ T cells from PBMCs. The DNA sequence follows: TGCGCCAGCACCGGGGCAAAGACCCAGTACTTC. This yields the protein CASTGAKTQYF.